The sequence of this T cell receptor beta chain was determined in a study of beta chain features in type 1 diabetes. General observations from the study: Shortening that was moderate but significant affected the TCRB CDR3s of Type 1 diabetes patients in all four CD4+ subsets. Patients' naive, central memory and regulatory TCRB repertoires appeared more alike than those of healthy donors. VDJ junctions from patients with type 1 diabetes contained fewer insertions and more deletions. These data did not resolve whether HLA type affects TCRB rearrangement.

Germline V gene sequence: CDR1 SGHAT, CDR2 FQNNGV. The CDR3 length is 16 residues. Trimming removed 5 bases from V and 0 bases from J, with 16 bases in between. This clone was observed a few times. The antigen is not known. Sequencing targeted expressed TCRB transcripts, as all isolated RNA had been reverse transcribed. Measured with immunoSEQ multiplex PCR; TCRdb has only the in-frame clones, and not every one. The table has some 150,000 clones, under 60% seen once. V gene TRBV11-2 combines with J gene TRBJ1-2; D is ambiguous. The sequenced material came from Tregs from blood. The clonotype comes from a man younger than 35 in good health. The CDR3 DNA reads TGTGCCAGCAGCCCGAGGGAACCCGGCTCTAACTATGGCTACACCTTC. It specifies CASSPREPGSNYGYTF.